The 27 T cell receptor beta chains below come from one sample, sequenced in a study of CD8 T cells in ankylosing spondylitis. From the 5' RACE reads, TCRdb called clonotypes with MiXCR, one entry per CDR3 protein. This sample has 350,000 or so distinct CDR3 sequences, with roughly 14% found just once. The sequencing input was blood, either unsorted or a sorted T cell fraction (not recorded which). The source of these receptors is a male donor with ankylosing spondylitis or in good health (not recorded which).

This clonotype was seen only a few times. V is TRBV4-2 and J is TRBJ2-7, with TRBD2 identical over 11 bases. The V and J ends lost 4 bases and 3 bases, in that order; junction bases with no gene match: 8. This CDR3 comprises 16 residues. Germline V gene sequence: CDR1 LGHNA, CDR2 YNFKEQ. CDR3 DNA: TGTGCCAGCAGCCGAGAAACCGGGACTAGCGGCTACGAGCAGTACTTC. Protein product: CASSRETGTSGYEQYF.

This clonotype was detected a few times. The chain has TRBV5-1 and TRBJ2-3; TRBD1 might be the D (6 bases). In germline, CDR1 is SGHRS, CDR2 YFSETQ. The CDR3 has 16 residues. V was clipped by 3 bases and J by 2 bases, with 16 bases between them. The DNA for the CDR3 is TGCGCCAGCAGCTGGGGGCGAGGCGGCAACACAGATACGCAGTATTTT. This codes for CASSWGRGGNTDTQYF.

V usage is TRBV28 and J usage is TRBJ1-2; the D gene is possibly TRBD1 (5 bases). Germline lookup yields CDR1 MDHEN and CDR2 SYDVKM. V was trimmed by 7 bases and J by 8 bases, leaving 17 bases between them. The CDR3 contains 13 residues. This CDR3 reads CASTLRDLRGYTF. The CDR3 DNA is TGTGCCAGCACCCTCCGGGACTTACGGGGCTACACCTTC.

This rearrangement joins TRBV20-1 to TRBJ1-2; D remains ambiguous. Germline CDR1 DFQATT, CDR2 SNEGSKA (reference sequence). The CDR3 runs to 15 residues. Trimming removed 4 bases at V and 0 bases at J, with 15 bases between. The CDR3 here is CSAISALSANYGYTF. CDR3 DNA: TGCAGTGCTATCTCCGCCTTATCCGCTAACTATGGCTACACCTTC.

CDR3 region: CASNFANTGELFF. As DNA, the CDR3 is TGTGCCAGCAACTTCGCGAACACCGGGGAGCTGTTTTTT. The chain employs TRBV6-1 and TRBJ2-2; D gene ambiguous. CDR3 length equals 13 residues. The V gene lost 7 bases and the J gene lost 0 bases, with 6 bases spanning the gap. Germline assignment: CDR1 MNHNS and CDR2 SASEGT.

This clonotype appeared a few times. This chain connects TRBV20-1 to TRBJ1-6; TRBD1 might be the D (5 bases). The V and J ends lost 6 bases and 6 bases respectively, with 18 bases between them. The CDR3 covers 15 residues. Germline V CDR1 and CDR2: DFQATT, SNEGSKA (reference sequence). In DNA form, the CDR3 reads TGCAGTGCCAGCGACGACAGTTCGTTTAATTCACCCCTCCACTTT. Protein product: CSASDDSSFNSPLHF.

This chain uses TRBV7-9 with TRBJ1-2; D is ambiguous. The germline V gene encodes CDR1 SEHNR and CDR2 FQNEAQ (reference sequence). The CDR3 extends over 13 amino acids. Trimming removed 3 bases at V and 4 bases at J, with 9 bases between. The CDR3 here is CASSFDAGYGYTF. CDR3 sequence (DNA): TGTGCCAGCAGCTTTGACGCGGGCTATGGCTACACCTTC.

This clonotype was observed a few times. CDR3 coding DNA: TGTGCCAGCAGGACCCCAGATACGCAGTATTTT. It codes for CASRTPDTQYF. The chain recombines TRBV6-1 with TRBJ2-3; D is uncertain. The CDR3 consists of 11 residues. Per the germline V gene, CDR1 is MNHNS and CDR2 is SASEGT. V lost 6 bases and J 4 bases, leaving 5 bases between the germline ends.

The sample holds a few counts of this clonotype. The chain has TRBV12-3 or TRBV12-4 and TRBJ2-3, with TRBD1 matching 9 bases. After removal of 5 bases from V and 2 bases from J, the junction contained 5 bases not matched to a gene. This CDR3 contains 15 residues. DNA for the CDR3: TGTGCCAGCAGTATCGGGACAGGGTTCACAGATACGCAGTATTTT. As protein: CASSIGTGFTDTQYF.

This clonotype was found many times. The V gene is TRBV12-3 or TRBV12-4, the J gene TRBJ2-7; D uncertain. V lost 4 bases to trimming and J lost 5 bases, with 12 bases between them. This CDR3 is built from 13 residues. The CDR3 here is CASSYGGSDEQYF. The CDR3 DNA follows: TGTGCCAGCAGTTACGGCGGAAGCGACGAGCAGTACTTC.

This clonotype was seen a few times. V gene TRBV6-1 combines with J gene TRBJ2-7; possibly TRBD1 for D (6 bases). The CDR3 has 13 amino acids. Trimming removed 5 bases at V and 4 bases at J, with 12 bases between. The germline V gene encodes CDR1 MNHNS and CDR2 SASEGT. The CDR3: CASSTRDTYEQYF. In nucleotides, the CDR3 is TGTGCCAGCAGTACCCGGGACACATACGAGCAGTACTTC.

DNA for the CDR3: TGCGCCAGCAGCGGGGGACTTTCGGGGGAGCTGTTTTTT. It codes for CASSGGLSGELFF. The chain recombines TRBV5-1 with TRBJ2-2, with a possible D match to TRBD2 (6 bases). This CDR3 region has 13 residues. The germline V and J ends were trimmed by 4 bases and 8 bases, with 12 bases remaining between them. Germline V lookup: CDR1 SGHRS, CDR2 YFSETQ. The full variable domain, its missing parts supplied by reference TRBV5-1 and TRBJ2-2, is KAGVTQTPRYLIKTRGQQVTLSCSPISGHRSVSWYQQTPGQGLQFLFEYFSETQRNKGNFPGRFSGRQFSNSRSEMNVSTLELGDSALYLCASSGGLSGELFFGEGSRLTVL.

This clonotype was observed a few times. The chain couples TRBV12-3 or TRBV12-4 to TRBJ1-2; perhaps TRBD1 as D (6 bases). CDR3 size: 14 residues. V was cut by 6 bases and J by 4 bases, with 15 bases left in between. The CDR3 sequence is CASSLRGLSYGYTF. CDR3 sequence (DNA): TGTGCCAGCAGCCTCAGGGGCCTATCCTATGGCTACACCTTC.

This clonotype appeared a few times. The rearrangement uses TRBV18 and TRBJ2-7, with TRBD1 matching over 8 bases. This CDR3 comprises 16 residues. Germline V CDR1 and CDR2: KGHSH, LQKENI. V lost 6 bases to trimming and J lost 5 bases; unmatched junction nucleotides: 15. This CDR3 is CASSFSLDRGQNEQYF. The CDR3 DNA reads TGTGCCAGCTCTTTTTCGTTAGACAGGGGCCAGAACGAGCAGTACTTC. Variable domain in full (rest from reference TRBV18 and TRBJ2-7): NAGVMQNPRHLVRRRGQEARLRCSPMKGHSHVYWYRQLPEEGLKFMVYLQKENIIDESGMPKERFSAEFPKEGPSILRIQQVVRGDSAAYFCASSFSLDRGQNEQYFGPGTRLTVT.

The chain carries TRBV15 and TRBJ1-2; TRBD1 matches 8 bases. Germline V gene lookup returns CDR1 LNHNV and CDR2 YYDKDF (reference sequence). With V trimmed by 1 base and J by 3 bases, 7 bases remained unmatched. The CDR3 length is 16 residues. As DNA, the CDR3 is TGTGCCACCAGCAGAGCCGGGGGGACAGGATACTATGGCTACACCTTC. Encoded protein: CATSRAGGTGYYGYTF. The full variable domain, its missing parts supplied by reference TRBV15 and TRBJ1-2, is DAMVIQNPRYQVTQFGKPVTLSCSQTLNHNVMYWYQQKSSQAPKLLFHYYDKDFNNEADTPDNFQSRRPNTSFCFLDIRSPGLGDTAMYLCATSRAGGTGYYGYTFGSGTRLTVV.

This clonotype has just a few counts. V gene TRBV3-1 combines with J gene TRBJ2-3, with D perhaps assigned TRBD1 or TRBD2 (5 bases each). Deletions cut 4 bases from V and 5 bases from J, with 19 bases between. CDR3 length equals 16 residues. CDR1 LGHDT and CDR2 YNNKEL come from the germline V gene (reference sequence). The CDR3 DNA reads as TGTGCCAGCAGCCCTGCCGGGACCGTTTATAGAGATACGCAGTATTTT. Translated: CASSPAGTVYRDTQYF.

This clonotype was seen many times. V and J are TRBV12-3 or TRBV12-4 and TRBJ2-1, with 7 bases matching TRBD1. The CDR3 is 14 amino acids. V dropped 5 bases and J dropped 1; count of bases not matched to a gene: 2. The chain's CDR3 is CASSGTVSYNEQFF. The DNA for the CDR3 is TGTGCCAGCAGTGGGACAGTTTCCTACAATGAGCAGTTCTTC.

The chain links TRBV12-3 or TRBV12-4 to TRBJ2-1, with 8 bases that match TRBD2. The CDR3 has 16 residues. Trimming removed 2 bases from V and 1 base from J; junction bases left unmatched: 4. CDR3 amino acids: CASSLLGGRSYNEQFF. CDR3 coding DNA: TGTGCCAGCAGTTTATTAGGCGGGAGGTCCTACAATGAGCAGTTCTTC.

The J gene is TRBJ2-5, the V gene TRBV5-1, with 8 bases lining up with TRBD2. Germline loops: CDR1 SGHRS, CDR2 YFSETQ. J lost 4 bases, V lost 4 bases, and 6 bases had no gene match. The CDR3 loop spans 14 amino acids. CDR3 loop: CASSRREVGETQYF. CDR3 in DNA: TGCGCCAGCAGCCGGCGGGAGGTGGGAGAGACCCAGTACTTC.

The chain joins TRBV5-1 to TRBJ2-3; unclear D gene. The germline V gene encodes CDR1 SGHRS and CDR2 YFSETQ. The V gene lost 4 bases and the J gene lost 5 bases, with 14 bases spanning the gap. The CDR3 spans 14 residues. The CDR3 DNA follows: TGCGCCAGCAGCCCAGAGGCGAGGATAGATACGCAGTATTTT. Amino acid sequence: CASSPEARIDTQYF.

A few counts support this clonotype. The CDR3 coding sequence is TGCAGTGCTAGAGATGGGAGGCTGGGTTCCTACGAGCAGTACTTC. It specifies CSARDGRLGSYEQYF. The chain links TRBV20-1 to TRBJ2-7, with D possibly TRBD2 on 6 matching bases. CDR1 DFQATT and CDR2 SNEGSKA come from the germline V gene (reference sequence). The CDR3 consists of 15 residues. The V end was cut by 0 bases, the J end by 1 base, with 13 bases between.

At least ten counts were recorded for this clonotype. The chain recombines TRBV5-1 with TRBJ2-1; D ambiguous. The CDR3 is 15 amino acids. Germline V CDR1 and CDR2: SGHRS, YFSETQ. Between the trimmed V and J ends, which lost 4 bases and 0 bases, there was a span of 11 bases. As DNA, the CDR3 is TGCGCCAGCAGCCCCGACTCGAGCTCCTACAATGAGCAGTTCTTC. Protein product: CASSPDSSSYNEQFF.

This chain connects TRBV7-7 to TRBJ2-5, with 11 bases matching TRBD2. Germline CDR1 is SSHAT and CDR2 is FNYEAQ (reference sequence). V shed 1 base and J 4 bases; nucleotides not matched to a gene: 2. The CDR3 length is 15 residues. CDR3 bases: TGTGCCAGCAGCTTAGACGGACTAGCGGGAGAGACCCAGTACTTC. This encodes CASSLDGLAGETQYF.

The J gene is TRBJ2-7, the V gene TRBV4-2; 7 bases match TRBD1. Trimming took 5 bases from V and 0 from J; bases not matched to a gene: 4. From germline, CDR1 is LGHNA and CDR2 YNFKEQ. CDR3 length: 14 amino acids. Here the CDR3 DNA reads TGTGCCAGCAGCTTGGACAGGTTCTCCTACGAGCAGTACTTC. It encodes CASSLDRFSYEQYF.

This clonotype was recorded at least ten times. The J gene is TRBJ2-5, the V gene TRBV12-3 or TRBV12-4; D may match TRBD1 or TRBD2 (5 bases each). Trimming stripped 8 bases from V and 1 base from J, with 8 bases between. CDR3 length equals 12 residues. CDR3 nucleotides: TGTGCCAGCGGGACCCGCCAAGAGACCCAGTACTTC. The encoded protein is CASGTRQETQYF.

In this sample, this clonotype turned up a few times. J is TRBJ2-7 and V is TRBV11-2; 7 bases are a match to TRBD2. The CDR3 consists of 14 residues. J lost 2 bases, V lost 5 bases, and 6 bases had no gene match. Germline-derived CDR1 and CDR2 are SGHAT and FQNNGV. In DNA, the CDR3 is TGTGCCAGCAGCGAGCTAAGCGGGACCTACGAGCAGTACTTC. As protein: CASSELSGTYEQYF.

This clonotype was seen a handful of times. The rearrangement links TRBV7-9 to TRBJ2-5; D possibly corresponds to TRBD2 (5 bases). CDR1 is SEHNR and CDR2 is FQNEAQ in the germline V gene (reference sequence). This CDR3 spans 12 amino acids. V was clipped by 1 base and J by 7 bases, with 7 bases between them. Written as DNA, the CDR3 is TGTGCCAGCAGCTTAGGAGGGTCGACCCAGTACTTC. It is translated as CASSLGGSTQYF. Drawing the rest from reference TRBV7-9 and TRBJ2-5, the complete variable domain is DTGVSQNPRHKITKRGQNVTFRCDPISEHNRLYWYRQTLGQGPEFLTYFQNEAQLEKSRLLSDRFSAERPKGSFSTLEIQRTEQGDSAMYLCASSLGGSTQYFGPGTRLLVL.